This TCR beta chain was documented in a study of cytotoxic CD8 clonotypes in ibrutinib-treated CLL. Study conclusions and caveats: Clonality rose at ibrutinib response, held steady in sustained remission, and fell toward baseline at progression.

The intended depth for sequencing was 1 in 200,000 to 1 in 1 million T cells. Using immunoSEQ multiplex PCR, the repertoire was profiled, and TCRdb retains in-frame clones only, with some absent. The repertoire holds 90,000 to 100,000 clones, more than 75% seen once, with about 34% in the top ten. This clone was recorded a few times. Its antigen is not identified. Unmatched junction bases numbered 4, after V lost 6 bases and J lost 3 bases. The CDR3 totals 14 residues. Germline CDR1 reads LNHDA; CDR2 reads SQIVND (reference sequence). The receptor's source is a human donor with chronic lymphocytic leukemia. The sample in question was PBMCs, obtained after 12 months of ibrutinib treatment. The genes are TRBV19 and TRBJ1-5; the match to TRBD1 covers 8 bases. The CDR3 region is CASRQGVDNQPQHF. DNA of the CDR3: TGTGCCAGTAGACAGGGGGTTGACAATCAGCCCCAGCATTTT.